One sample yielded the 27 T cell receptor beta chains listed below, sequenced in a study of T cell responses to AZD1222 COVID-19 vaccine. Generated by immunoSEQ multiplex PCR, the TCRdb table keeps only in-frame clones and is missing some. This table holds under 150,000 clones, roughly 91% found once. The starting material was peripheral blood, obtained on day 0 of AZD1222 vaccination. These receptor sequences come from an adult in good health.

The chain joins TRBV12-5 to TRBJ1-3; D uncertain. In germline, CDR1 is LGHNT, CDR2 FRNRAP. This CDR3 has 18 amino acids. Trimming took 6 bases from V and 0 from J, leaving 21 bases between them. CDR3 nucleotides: TGTGCTAGTGGCCAGATATCGGGTGGGCTACTCTCTGGAAACACCATATATTTT. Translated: CASGQISGGLLSGNTIYF.

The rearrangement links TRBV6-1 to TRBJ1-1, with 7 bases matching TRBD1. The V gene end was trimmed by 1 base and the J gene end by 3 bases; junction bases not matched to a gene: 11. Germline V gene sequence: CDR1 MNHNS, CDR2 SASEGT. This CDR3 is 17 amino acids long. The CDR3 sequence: CASSEGVRGTRHTEAFF. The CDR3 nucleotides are TGTGCCAGCAGTGAAGGGGTCAGGGGGACGAGGCACACTGAAGCTTTCTTT.

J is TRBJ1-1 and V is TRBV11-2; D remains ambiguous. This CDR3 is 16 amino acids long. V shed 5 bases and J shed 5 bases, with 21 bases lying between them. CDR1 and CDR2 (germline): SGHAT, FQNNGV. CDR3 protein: CASSMYWANGRTEAFF. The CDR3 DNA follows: TGTGCCAGCAGCATGTATTGGGCTAACGGACGAACTGAAGCTTTCTTT.

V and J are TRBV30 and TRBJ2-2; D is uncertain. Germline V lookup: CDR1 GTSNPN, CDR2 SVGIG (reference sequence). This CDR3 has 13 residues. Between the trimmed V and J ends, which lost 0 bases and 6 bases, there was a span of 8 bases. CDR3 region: CAWSVLRPGELFF. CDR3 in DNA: TGTGCCTGGAGTGTACTCAGGCCCGGGGAGCTGTTTTTT. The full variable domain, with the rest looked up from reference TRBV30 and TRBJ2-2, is SQTIHQWPATLVQPVGSPLSLECTVEGTSNPNLYWYRQAAGRGLQLLFYSVGIGQISSEVPQNLSASRPQDRQFILSSKKLLLSDSGFYLCAWSVLRPGELFFGEGSRLTVL.

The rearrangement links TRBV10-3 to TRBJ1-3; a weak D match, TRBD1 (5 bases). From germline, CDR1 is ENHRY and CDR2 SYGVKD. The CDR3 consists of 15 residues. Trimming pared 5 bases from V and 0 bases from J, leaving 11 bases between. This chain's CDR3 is CAISPGAASGNTIYF. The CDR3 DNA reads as TGTGCCATCAGTCCCGGGGCGGCCTCTGGAAACACCATATATTTT.

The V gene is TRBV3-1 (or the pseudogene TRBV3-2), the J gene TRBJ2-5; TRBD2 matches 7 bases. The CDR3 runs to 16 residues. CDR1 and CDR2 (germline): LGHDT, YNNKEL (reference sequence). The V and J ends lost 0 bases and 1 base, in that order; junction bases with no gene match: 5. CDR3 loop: CASSQDPSGGQETQYF. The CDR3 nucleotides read TGTGCCAGCAGCCAAGATCCTAGCGGAGGCCAAGAGACCCAGTACTTC.

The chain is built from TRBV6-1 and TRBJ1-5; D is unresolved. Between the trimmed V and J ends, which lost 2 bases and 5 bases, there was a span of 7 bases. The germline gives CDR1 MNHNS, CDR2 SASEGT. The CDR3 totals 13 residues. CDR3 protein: CASSESIYQPQHF. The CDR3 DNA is TGTGCCAGCAGTGAAAGTATTTATCAGCCCCAGCATTTT.

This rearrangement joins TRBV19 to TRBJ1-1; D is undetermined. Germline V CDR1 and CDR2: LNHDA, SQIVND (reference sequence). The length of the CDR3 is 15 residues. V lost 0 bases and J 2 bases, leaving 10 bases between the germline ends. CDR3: CASSIDVAVNTEAFF. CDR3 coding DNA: TGTGCCAGTAGTATAGATGTGGCAGTAAACACTGAAGCTTTCTTT.

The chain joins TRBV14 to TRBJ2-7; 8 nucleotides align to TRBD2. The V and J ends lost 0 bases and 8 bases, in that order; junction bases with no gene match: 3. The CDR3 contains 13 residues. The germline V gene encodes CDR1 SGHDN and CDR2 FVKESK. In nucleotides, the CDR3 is TGTGCCAGCAGCCAAGATATAGCGGGACAGCAGTACTTC. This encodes CASSQDIAGQQYF.

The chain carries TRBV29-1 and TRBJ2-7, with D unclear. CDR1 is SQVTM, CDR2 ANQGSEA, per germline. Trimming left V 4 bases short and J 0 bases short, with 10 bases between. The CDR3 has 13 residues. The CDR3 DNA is TGCAGCGTTGTGACGGTTAGCTCCTACGAGCAGTACTTC. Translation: CSVVTVSSYEQYF.

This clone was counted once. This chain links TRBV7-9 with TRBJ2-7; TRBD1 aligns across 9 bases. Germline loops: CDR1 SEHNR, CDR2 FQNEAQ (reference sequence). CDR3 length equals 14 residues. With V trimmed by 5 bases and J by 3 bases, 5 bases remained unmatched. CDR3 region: CASSPGTGLYEQYF. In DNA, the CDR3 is TGTGCCAGCAGCCCCGGGACAGGGCTCTACGAGCAGTACTTC.

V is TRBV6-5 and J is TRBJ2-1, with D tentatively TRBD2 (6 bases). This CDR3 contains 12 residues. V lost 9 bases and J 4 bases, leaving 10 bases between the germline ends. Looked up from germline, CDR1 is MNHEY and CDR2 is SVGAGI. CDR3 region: CASRGVYNEQFF. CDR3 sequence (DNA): TGTGCCAGTCGCGGGGTTTACAATGAGCAGTTCTTC.

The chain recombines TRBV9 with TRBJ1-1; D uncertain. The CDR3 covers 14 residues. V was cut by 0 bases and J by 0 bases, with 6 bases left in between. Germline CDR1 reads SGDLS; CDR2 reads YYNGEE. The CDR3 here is CASSVAMMNTEAFF. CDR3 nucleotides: TGTGCCAGCAGCGTAGCTATGATGAACACTGAAGCTTTCTTT.

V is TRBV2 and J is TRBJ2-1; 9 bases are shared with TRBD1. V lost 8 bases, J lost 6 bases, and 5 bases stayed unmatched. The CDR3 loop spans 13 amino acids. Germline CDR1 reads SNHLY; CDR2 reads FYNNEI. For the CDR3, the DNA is TGTGCCAGCGACAGGGGGTCCGGCAATGAGCAGTTCTTC. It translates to CASDRGSGNEQFF. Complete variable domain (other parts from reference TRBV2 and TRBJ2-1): EPEVTQTPSHQVTQMGQEVILRCVPISNHLYFYWYRQILGQKVEFLVSFYNNEISEKSEIFDDQFSVERPDGSNFTLKIRSTKLEDSAMYFCASDRGSGNEQFFGPGTRLTVL.

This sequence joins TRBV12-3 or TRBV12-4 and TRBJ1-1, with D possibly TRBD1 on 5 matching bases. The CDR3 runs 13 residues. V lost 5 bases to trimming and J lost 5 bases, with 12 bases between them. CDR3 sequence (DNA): TGTGCCAGCAGTCAACAGGTGAGAACTGAAGCTTTCTTT. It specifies CASSQQVRTEAFF.

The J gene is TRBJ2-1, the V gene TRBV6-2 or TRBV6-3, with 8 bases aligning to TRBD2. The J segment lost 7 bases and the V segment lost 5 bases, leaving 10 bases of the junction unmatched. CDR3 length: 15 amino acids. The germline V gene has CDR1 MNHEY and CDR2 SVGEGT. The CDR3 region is CASSPSGGLGNEQFF. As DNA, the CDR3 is TGTGCCAGCAGTCCCAGCGGGGGTCTCGGGAATGAGCAGTTCTTC.

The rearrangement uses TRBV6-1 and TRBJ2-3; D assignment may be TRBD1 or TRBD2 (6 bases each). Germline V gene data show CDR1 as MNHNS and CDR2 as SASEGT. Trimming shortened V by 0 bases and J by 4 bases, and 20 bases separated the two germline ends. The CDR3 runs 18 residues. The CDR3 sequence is CASSEAGLQGGRADTQYF. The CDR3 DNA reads TGTGCCAGCAGTGAAGCAGGCCTACAGGGAGGTCGGGCAGATACGCAGTATTTT.

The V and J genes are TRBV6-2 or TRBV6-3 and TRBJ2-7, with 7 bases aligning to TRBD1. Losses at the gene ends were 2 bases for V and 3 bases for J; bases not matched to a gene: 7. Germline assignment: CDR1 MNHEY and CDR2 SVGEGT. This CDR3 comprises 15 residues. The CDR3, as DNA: TGTGCCAGCAGTTACGCCGGACAGGTGAACTACGAGCAGTACTTC. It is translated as CASSYAGQVNYEQYF.

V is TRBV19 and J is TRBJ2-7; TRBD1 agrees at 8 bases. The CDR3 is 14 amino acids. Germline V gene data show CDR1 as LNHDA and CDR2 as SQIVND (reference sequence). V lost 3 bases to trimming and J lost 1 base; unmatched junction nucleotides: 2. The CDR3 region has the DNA TGTGCCAGTAGTATGCAGGGGGCGTCCTACGAGCAGTACTTC. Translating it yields CASSMQGASYEQYF.

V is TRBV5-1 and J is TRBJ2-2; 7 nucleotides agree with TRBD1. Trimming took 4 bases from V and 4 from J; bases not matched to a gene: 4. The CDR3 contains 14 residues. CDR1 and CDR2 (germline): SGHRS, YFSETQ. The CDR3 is CASSTDRLTGELFF. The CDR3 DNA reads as TGCGCCAGCAGCACGGACAGGCTCACCGGGGAGCTGTTTTTT.

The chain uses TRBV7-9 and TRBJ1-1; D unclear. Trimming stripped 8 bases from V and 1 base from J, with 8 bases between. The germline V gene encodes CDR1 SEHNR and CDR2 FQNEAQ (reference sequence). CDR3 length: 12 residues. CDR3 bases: TGTGCCAGCCGAACAAGGAACACTGAAGCTTTCTTT. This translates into CASRTRNTEAFF.

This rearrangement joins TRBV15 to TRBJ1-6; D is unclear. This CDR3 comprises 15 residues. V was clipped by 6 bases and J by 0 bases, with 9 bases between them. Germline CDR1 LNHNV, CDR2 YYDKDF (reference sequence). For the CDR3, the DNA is TGTGCCACCAGACCGGATAGCTCCTATAATTCACCCCTCCACTTT. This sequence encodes CATRPDSSYNSPLHF.

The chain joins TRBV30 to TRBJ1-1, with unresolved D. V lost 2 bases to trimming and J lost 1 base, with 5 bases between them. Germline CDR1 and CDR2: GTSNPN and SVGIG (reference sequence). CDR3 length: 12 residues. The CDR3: CAWSPQNTEAFF. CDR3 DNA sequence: TGTGCCTGGAGTCCTCAGAACACTGAAGCTTTCTTT.

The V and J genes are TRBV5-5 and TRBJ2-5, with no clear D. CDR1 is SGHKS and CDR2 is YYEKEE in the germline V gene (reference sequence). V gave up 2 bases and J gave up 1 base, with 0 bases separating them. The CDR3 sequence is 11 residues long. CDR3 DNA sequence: TGTGCCAGCAGCTTCCAAGAGACCCAGTACTTC. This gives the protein CASSFQETQYF. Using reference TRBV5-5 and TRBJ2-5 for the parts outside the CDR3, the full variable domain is DAGVTQSPTHLIKTRGQQVTLRCSPISGHKSVSWYQQVLGQGPQFIFQYYEKEERGRGNFPDRFSARQFPNYSSELNVNALLLGDSALYLCASSFQETQYFGPGTRLLVL.

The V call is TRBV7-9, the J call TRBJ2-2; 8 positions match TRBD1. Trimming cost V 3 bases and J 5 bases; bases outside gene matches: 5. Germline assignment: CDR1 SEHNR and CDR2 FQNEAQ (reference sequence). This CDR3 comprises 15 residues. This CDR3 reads CASSFGTGGTGELFF. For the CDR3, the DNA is TGTGCCAGCAGCTTTGGGACAGGAGGGACCGGGGAGCTGTTTTTT.

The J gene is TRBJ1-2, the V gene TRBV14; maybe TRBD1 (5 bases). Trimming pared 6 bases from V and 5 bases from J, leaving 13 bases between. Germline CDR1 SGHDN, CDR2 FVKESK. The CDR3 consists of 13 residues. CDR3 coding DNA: TGTGCCAGCAGACTCGGGACGGAGTATGGCTACACCTTC. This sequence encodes CASRLGTEYGYTF.

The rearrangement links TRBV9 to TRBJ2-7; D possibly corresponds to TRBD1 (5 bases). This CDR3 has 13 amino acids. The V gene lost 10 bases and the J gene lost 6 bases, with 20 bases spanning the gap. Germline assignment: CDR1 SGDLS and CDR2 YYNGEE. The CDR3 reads CASRQGLFGEQYF. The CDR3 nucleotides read TGTGCCTCGAGGCAGGGCCTATTCGGCGAGCAGTACTTC.